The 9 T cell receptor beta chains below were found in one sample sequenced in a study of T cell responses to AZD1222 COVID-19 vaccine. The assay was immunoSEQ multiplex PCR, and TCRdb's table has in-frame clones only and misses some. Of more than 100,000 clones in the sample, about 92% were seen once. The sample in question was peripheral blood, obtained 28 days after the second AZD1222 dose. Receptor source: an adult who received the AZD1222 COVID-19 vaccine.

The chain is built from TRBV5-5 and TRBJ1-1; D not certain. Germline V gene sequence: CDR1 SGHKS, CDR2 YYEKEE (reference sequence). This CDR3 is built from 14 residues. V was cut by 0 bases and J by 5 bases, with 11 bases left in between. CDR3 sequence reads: CASSLAASATEAFF. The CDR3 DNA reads TGTGCCAGCAGCTTGGCCGCGTCGGCAACTGAAGCTTTCTTT.

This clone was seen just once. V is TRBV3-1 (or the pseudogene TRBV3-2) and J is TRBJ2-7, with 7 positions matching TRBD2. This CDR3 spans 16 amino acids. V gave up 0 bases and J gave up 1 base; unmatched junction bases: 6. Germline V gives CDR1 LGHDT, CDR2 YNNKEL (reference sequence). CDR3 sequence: CASSQDIRLASYEQYF. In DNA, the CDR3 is TGTGCCAGCAGCCAAGATATTCGACTAGCATCCTACGAGCAGTACTTC.

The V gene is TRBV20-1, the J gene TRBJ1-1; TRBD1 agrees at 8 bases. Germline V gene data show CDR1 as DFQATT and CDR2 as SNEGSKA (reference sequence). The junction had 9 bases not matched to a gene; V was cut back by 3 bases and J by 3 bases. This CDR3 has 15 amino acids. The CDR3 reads CSASRTGILDTEAFF. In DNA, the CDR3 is TGCAGTGCTAGTAGGACAGGGATATTGGACACTGAAGCTTTCTTT.

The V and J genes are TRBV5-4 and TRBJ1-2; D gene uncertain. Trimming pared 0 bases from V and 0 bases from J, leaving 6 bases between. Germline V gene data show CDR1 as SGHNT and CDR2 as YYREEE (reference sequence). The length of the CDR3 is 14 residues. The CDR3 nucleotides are TGTGCCAGCAGCTTGGGGCAGGCTAACTATGGCTACACCTTC. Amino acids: CASSLGQANYGYTF.

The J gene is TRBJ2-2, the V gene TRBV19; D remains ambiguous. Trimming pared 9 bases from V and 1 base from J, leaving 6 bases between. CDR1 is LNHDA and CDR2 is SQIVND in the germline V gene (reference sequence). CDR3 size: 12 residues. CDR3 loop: CASRLNTGELFF. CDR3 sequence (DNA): TGTGCCAGCCGCTTGAACACCGGGGAGCTGTTTTTT. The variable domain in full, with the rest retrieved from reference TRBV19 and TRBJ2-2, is DGGITQSPKYLFRKEGQNVTLSCEQNLNHDAMYWYRQDPGQGLRLIYYSQIVNDFQKGDIAEGYSVSREKKESFPLTVTSAQKNPTAFYLCASRLNTGELFFGEGSRLTVL.

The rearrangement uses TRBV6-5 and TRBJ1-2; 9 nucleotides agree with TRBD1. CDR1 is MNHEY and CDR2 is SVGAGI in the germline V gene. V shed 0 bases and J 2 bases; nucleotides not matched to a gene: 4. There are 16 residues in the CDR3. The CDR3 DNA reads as TGTGCCAGCAGTTACTCTACAGGGGGCGCGAACTATGGCTACACCTTC. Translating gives CASSYSTGGANYGYTF.

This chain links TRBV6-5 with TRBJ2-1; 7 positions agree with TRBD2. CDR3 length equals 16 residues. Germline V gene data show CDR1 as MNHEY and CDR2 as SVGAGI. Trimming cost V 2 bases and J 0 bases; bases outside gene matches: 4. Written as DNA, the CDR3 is TGTGCCAGCAGTTACGCGGGAGAGAGCTCCTACAATGAGCAGTTCTTC. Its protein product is CASSYAGESSYNEQFF.

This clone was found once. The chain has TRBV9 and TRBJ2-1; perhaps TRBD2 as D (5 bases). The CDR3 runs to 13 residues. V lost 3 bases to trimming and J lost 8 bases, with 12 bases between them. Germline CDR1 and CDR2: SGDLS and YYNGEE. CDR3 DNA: TGTGCCAGCAGCGGGAGGCCATTGGATGAGCAGTTCTTC. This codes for CASSGRPLDEQFF.

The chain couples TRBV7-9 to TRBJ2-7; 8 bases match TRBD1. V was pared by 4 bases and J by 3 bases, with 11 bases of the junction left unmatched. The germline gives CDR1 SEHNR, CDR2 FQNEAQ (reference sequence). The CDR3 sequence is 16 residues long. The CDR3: CASSSPDRVAIYEQYF. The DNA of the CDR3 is TGTGCCAGCAGCTCCCCGGACAGGGTAGCTATCTACGAGCAGTACTTC.